This passage covers 25 T cell receptor beta chains from one sample sequenced in a study of shared clonotypes between healthy human individuals. The naive CD8 fraction comprised CD45RO-negative cells positively selected for CCR7 and excluded terminally differentiated effector memory CD45RA+ cells. Method: immunoSEQ multiplex PCR; TCRdb's copy keeps in-frame clones and lacks some. The sample gives around 2,000,000 clones, roughly 95% of which show up once; 1% to 1.5% is in the top ten. The sequenced material came from naive CD8+ T cells sorted from blood. All receptors come from a man aged 18 to 35 in good health.

The chain joins TRBV19 to TRBJ2-2; D remains unclear. The CDR3 loop spans 11 amino acids. Germline V gene lookup returns CDR1 LNHDA and CDR2 SQIVND (reference sequence). V lost 6 bases, J lost 6 bases, and 5 bases lay in between. CDR3 DNA sequence: TGTGCCAGTAGCCCAGCCGGGGAGCTGTTTTTT. This codes for CASSPAGELFF.

The genes are TRBV30 and TRBJ2-7; the match to TRBD1 covers 12 bases. This CDR3 region has 15 residues. V gave up 0 bases and J gave up 6 bases; unmatched junction bases: 6. Germline CDR1 reads GTSNPN; CDR2 reads SVGIG (reference sequence). CDR3 sequence reads: CAWSVGQGASVEQYF. The CDR3 region has the DNA TGTGCCTGGAGTGTGGGACAGGGGGCGTCGGTCGAGCAGTACTTC.

The chain combines TRBV9 with TRBJ2-5, with D perhaps being TRBD1 or TRBD2 (5 bases each). The V end was cut by 4 bases, the J end by 5 bases, with 12 bases between. The CDR3 contains 13 residues. Germline CDR1 SGDLS, CDR2 YYNGEE. In DNA form, the CDR3 reads TGTGCCAGCAGCCCGACAGAGGGGGAGACCCAGTACTTC. It translates to CASSPTEGETQYF.

This clone was counted a single time. The chain is built from TRBV19 and TRBJ1-5; the D gene is possibly TRBD1 (6 bases). CDR1 is LNHDA and CDR2 is SQIVND in the germline V gene (reference sequence). Between the trimmed V and J ends, which lost 7 bases and 3 bases, there was a span of 10 bases. The CDR3 length is 13 residues. CDR3 protein: CASIGGYNQPQHF. In nucleotides, the CDR3 is TGTGCCAGTATAGGGGGTTACAATCAGCCCCAGCATTTT.

In DNA form, the CDR3 reads TGCGCCAGCAGTGATTCTAGCGGGAGCCCCAGGTACGAGCAGTACTTC. It specifies CASSDSSGSPRYEQYF. V and J are TRBV10-2 and TRBJ2-7; TRBD2 matches 10 bases. Germline V gene sequence: CDR1 WSHSY, CDR2 SAAADI. V lost 3 bases, J lost 4 bases, and 9 bases stayed unmatched. The CDR3 has 16 residues.

The rearrangement links TRBV27 to TRBJ2-7, with TRBD2 as a possible D gene (5 bases). Germline lookup yields CDR1 MNHEY and CDR2 SMNVEV (reference sequence). The CDR3 has 15 amino acids. V lost 5 bases and J lost 5, with 19 bases in between. The DNA of the CDR3 is TGTGCCAGCAGTCCCATCACGAGGAGCGGCCACGAGCAGTACTTC. This sequence encodes CASSPITRSGHEQYF.

A single count supports this clone. This chain links TRBV27 with TRBJ1-1; D unresolved. CDR3 length equals 14 residues. Deletions cut 2 bases from V and 2 bases from J, with 9 bases between. CDR1 and CDR2 (germline): MNHEY, SMNVEV (reference sequence). CDR3 amino acids: CASSLVSSNTEAFF. CDR3 nucleotides: TGTGCCAGCAGTTTAGTGAGTTCCAACACTGAAGCTTTCTTT.

The chain joins TRBV6-1 to TRBJ2-5; either TRBD1 or TRBD2 may supply D (6 bases each). V lost 7 bases and J lost 5, with 17 bases in between. CDR1 and CDR2 from the germline V gene are MNHNS and SASEGT. The CDR3 loop spans 14 amino acids. CDR3 coding DNA: TGTGCCAGCACCCAAAGGGGGGAATGGGAGACCCAGTACTTC. It encodes CASTQRGEWETQYF.

CDR3 loop: CAWSSGLNEQFF. DNA of the CDR3: TGTGCCTGGAGCTCGGGTTTAAATGAGCAGTTCTTC. The V gene is TRBV30, the J gene TRBJ2-1; D is unresolved. CDR3 length: 12 residues. With 3 bases removed from V and 7 bases from J, the gap between germline ends came to 10 bases. Germline CDR1 and CDR2: GTSNPN and SVGIG (reference sequence).

The CDR3 bases are TGCGCCAGCAGCCAAGGAGGGACAGGGGACGAAAAACTGTTTTTT. Translation: CASSQGGTGDEKLFF. V is TRBV4-1 and J is TRBJ1-4; 10 bases align to TRBD1. With 1 base clipped from V and 8 bases from J, the junction kept 4 bases outside the gene matches. CDR3 length equals 15 residues. CDR1 MGHRA and CDR2 YSYEKL come from the germline V gene.

V usage is TRBV7-2 and J usage is TRBJ2-2; 10 bases match TRBD1. Per the germline V gene, CDR1 is SGHTA and CDR2 is FQGNSA. Trimming cost V 7 bases and J 7 bases; bases outside gene matches: 6. The CDR3 is 14 amino acids. DNA for the CDR3: TGTGCCAGCACCGAGGGGACAGGGGACGGGGAGCTGTTTTTT. Amino acid sequence: CASTEGTGDGELFF.

About this clone itself: This may stem from a read error, because a much larger clone lies one nucleotide away. The V gene is TRBV9, the J gene TRBJ2-3; D ambiguous. CDR3 length: 11 amino acids. The germline V gene encodes CDR1 SGDLS and CDR2 YYNGEE. Trimming removed 1 base at V and 6 bases at J, with 3 bases between. CDR3 in amino acids: CASSVRDTQYF. CDR3 in DNA: TGTGCCAGCAGCGTAAGGGATACGCAGTATTTT. Variable domain in full (rest from reference TRBV9 and TRBJ2-3): DSGVTQTPKHLITATGQRVTLRCSPRSGDLSVYWYQQSLDQGLQFLIQYYNGEERAKGNILERFSAQQFPDLHSELNLSSLELGDSALYFCASSVRDTQYFGPGTRLTVL.

Concerning this clone itself: At the DNA level, this CDR3 is encoded by other sequences in the same sample as well. The chain joins TRBV5-4 to TRBJ2-3, with 12 bases lining up with TRBD2. Germline V lookup: CDR1 SGHNT, CDR2 YYREEE (reference sequence). CDR3 length equals 15 residues. Trimming took 4 bases from V and 0 from J; bases not matched to a gene: 0. The chain's CDR3 is CASSLAGGSTDTQYF. The CDR3 coding sequence is TGTGCCAGCAGCCTAGCGGGGGGGAGCACAGATACGCAGTATTTT.

For the CDR3, the DNA is TGCGCCAGCAGCCAAGACGAGACTAGCGGGAGCTGGGATACGCAGTATTTT. Translated: CASSQDETSGSWDTQYF. The chain carries TRBV4-1 and TRBJ2-3, with 12 bases aligning to TRBD2. The CDR3 has 17 amino acids. V gave up 0 bases and J gave up 6 bases; unmatched junction bases: 7. Germline V gene sequence: CDR1 MGHRA, CDR2 YSYEKL.

This clone was seen just once. This chain uses TRBV27 with TRBJ2-5, with D unresolved. The J call may be wrong; the DNA end is better matched by TRBJ2-7. The CDR3 spans 13 residues. Germline V gene sequence: CDR1 MNHEY, CDR2 SMNVEV (reference sequence). The CDR3 region has the DNA TGTGCCAGCAGCTTTGGGCTCCGAGGCGAGCAGTACTTC. This sequence encodes CASSFGLRGEQYF.

The gene calls are TRBV9 and TRBJ2-7; D possibly matches TRBD1 or TRBD2 (5 bases each). The V end lost 0 bases, the J end lost 2 bases, and 12 bases lay between the germline ends. Germline CDR1 SGDLS, CDR2 YYNGEE. CDR3 length equals 15 residues. The CDR3 bases are TGTGCCAGCAGCGTAGGGGACGCGGTAACCTACGAGCAGTACTTC. Translating it yields CASSVGDAVTYEQYF.

A note on this clone: The identical CDR3 is also encoded by other nucleotide sequences in the sample. The chain has TRBV9 and TRBJ2-1; D is possibly TRBD1 or TRBD2 (5 bases each). CDR1 SGDLS and CDR2 YYNGEE come from the germline V gene. The CDR3 runs 15 residues. V gave up 0 bases and J gave up 4 bases, with 11 bases separating them. CDR3 bases: TGTGCCAGCAGCGTAGATTGGGGGTCATACAATGAGCAGTTCTTC. Residues: CASSVDWGSYNEQFF. Supplemented by reference TRBV9 and TRBJ2-1, the full variable domain reads DSGVTQTPKHLITATGQRVTLRCSPRSGDLSVYWYQQSLDQGLQFLIQYYNGEERAKGNILERFSAQQFPDLHSELNLSSLELGDSALYFCASSVDWGSYNEQFFGPGTRLTVL.

The chain is built from TRBV7-6 and TRBJ2-1; maybe TRBD2 (6 bases). Deletions cut 2 bases from V and 1 base from J, with 6 bases between. The length of the CDR3 is 14 residues. The germline V gene has CDR1 SGHVS and CDR2 FNYEAQ. CDR3 bases: TGTGCCAGCAGCTTACGGGAGTCCTACAATGAGCAGTTCTTC. As protein: CASSLRESYNEQFF.

This sequence joins TRBV9 and TRBJ2-2, with TRBD2 matching 12 bases. The CDR3 is 19 amino acids. Germline V gene lookup returns CDR1 SGDLS and CDR2 YYNGEE. After removal of 0 bases from V and 1 base from J, the junction contained 7 bases not matched to a gene. CDR3 in amino acids: CASSVARLAGGLNTGELFF. The CDR3, as DNA: TGTGCCAGCAGCGTAGCACGGCTAGCGGGGGGGCTGAACACCGGGGAGCTGTTTTTT.

The V and J genes are TRBV6-5 and TRBJ2-1, with a weak D call TRBD2 (6 bases). V was cut by 0 bases and J by 9 bases, with 18 bases left in between. The CDR3 sequence is 16 residues long. Germline CDR1 and CDR2: MNHEY and SVGAGI. CDR3: CASSYSPGEGVGEQFF. The CDR3 DNA reads as TGTGCCAGCAGTTACTCTCCGGGAGAAGGGGTTGGTGAGCAGTTCTTC.

The rearrangement uses TRBV7-9 and TRBJ2-2; D is unclear. Germline V CDR1 and CDR2: SEHNR, FQNEAQ (reference sequence). Trimming took 7 bases from V and 3 from J, leaving 12 bases between them. The CDR3 covers 14 residues. CDR3 protein: CASNQARDTGELFF. Written as DNA, the CDR3 is TGTGCCAGCAACCAAGCCAGAGACACCGGGGAGCTGTTTTTT.

Comments on this clone: This CDR3 is also generated by other DNA sequences in the sample. CDR3 in amino acids: CASSQYPGPTNEKLFF. The CDR3 bases are TGTGCCAGCAGCCAATATCCGGGTCCAACTAATGAAAAACTGTTTTTT. The chain has TRBV14 and TRBJ1-4; no clear D. The germline CDR1 and CDR2 sequences are SGHDN and FVKESK. V was clipped by 2 bases and J by 0 bases, with 10 bases between them. The CDR3 is 16 amino acids.

The chain recombines TRBV29-1 with TRBJ2-3; 8 bases map to TRBD2. V lost 6 bases and J lost 6; bases outside the gene matches: 11. Germline V gene data show CDR1 as SQVTM and CDR2 as ANQGSEA. The CDR3 has 14 amino acids. The CDR3 reads CSVVLGTRRDTQYF. Written as DNA, the CDR3 is TGCAGCGTCGTTCTCGGGACTAGAAGGGATACGCAGTATTTT.

The chain has TRBV28 and TRBJ1-2, with a possible D match to TRBD1 (5 bases). Trimming removed 3 bases from V and 9 bases from J, with 17 bases in between. Germline V gives CDR1 MDHEN, CDR2 SYDVKM. CDR3 size: 14 residues. CDR3 sequence (DNA): TGTGCCAGCAGTTTCGGCCGGGACTCCGGGAGCTACACCTTC. Translation gives CASSFGRDSGSYTF.

The chain employs TRBV19 and TRBJ2-2, with TRBD2 identical over 10 bases. Trimming removed 5 bases from V and 2 bases from J; junction bases left unmatched: 14. Germline-derived CDR1 and CDR2 are LNHDA and SQIVND (reference sequence). This CDR3 contains 19 residues. CDR3 in DNA: TGTGCCAGTAGTCTGATCTCGACTAGCGGGTATCTTAACACCGGGGAGCTGTTTTTT. It translates to CASSLISTSGYLNTGELFF.